These 13 T cell receptor beta chains came from one sample sequenced in a study of T cells in Graves' hyperthyroidism and ophthalmopathy. Using RNA transcripts as the source, TCR beta CDR3 regions were amplified. HTBI primers drove first-round RT-PCR of the TCR CDR3. TCRdb reanalysed the multiplex PCR reads using MiXCR and keeps one entry per CDR3 protein. The repertoire holds hundreds of thousands of distinct CDR3 sequences, with more than 11% as singletons. The sequenced sample consisted of blood. These receptors were taken from a woman aged 25 to 39 with Graves' hyperthyroidism.

The rearrangement uses TRBV28 and TRBJ2-5; possibly TRBD2 for D (6 bases). This CDR3 has 18 residues. Germline CDR1 and CDR2: MDHEN and SYDVKM. The ends were cut back, 7 bases at V and 1 base at J, with 25 bases in the middle. CDR3 sequence reads: CASTPIRLGGRRQETQYF. In nucleotides, the CDR3 is TGTGCCAGCACCCCAATCAGACTAGGCGGAAGACGCCAAGAGACCCAGTACTTC. Full variable domain (remainder filled in from reference TRBV28 and TRBJ2-5): DVKVTQSSRYLVKRTGEKVFLECVQDMDHENMFWYRQDPGLGLRLIYFSYDVKMKEKGDIPEGYSVSREKKERFSLILESASTNQTSMYLCASTPIRLGGRRQETQYFGPGTRLLVL.

The chain links TRBV20-1 to TRBJ2-3, with 13 positions matching TRBD2. This CDR3 region has 16 residues. Germline V gene lookup returns CDR1 DFQATT and CDR2 SNEGSKA (reference sequence). V dropped 4 bases and J dropped 2; count of bases not matched to a gene: 6. The CDR3 loop reads CSATGLAGVNTDTQYF. The CDR3 DNA sequence: TGCAGTGCTACCGGACTAGCGGGAGTTAACACAGATACGCAGTATTTT.

The CDR3, as DNA: TGTGCCATCCGGATCCAGGTCCCCTCTGGAAACACCATATATTTT. Its protein product is CAIRIQVPSGNTIYF. The rearrangement joins TRBV10-3 to TRBJ1-3; D gene unclear. Germline V CDR1 and CDR2: ENHRY, SYGVKD. V dropped 8 bases and J dropped 0 bases, with 14 bases sitting between them. The CDR3 sequence is 15 residues long.

The chain combines TRBV7-9 with TRBJ2-3; D remains ambiguous. The V gene's germline CDR1 is SEHNR and CDR2 FQNEAQ (reference sequence). Trimming pared 0 bases from V and 8 bases from J, leaving 6 bases between. This CDR3 spans 12 amino acids. CDR3 DNA sequence: TGTGCCAGCAGCTTAGCGTCGGGTACGCAGTATTTT. Its protein is CASSLASGTQYF.

This clonotype was seen only a few times. The genes are TRBV9 and TRBJ1-4; TRBD1 might be the D (5 bases). Per germline, CDR1 SGDLS and CDR2 YYNGEE. This CDR3 is 14 amino acids long. V was clipped by 0 bases and J by 5 bases, with 8 bases between them. CDR3: CASSVGDLNEKLFF. The CDR3 DNA sequence: TGTGCCAGCAGCGTAGGGGACCTGAATGAAAAACTGTTTTTT. Full variable domain (missing parts from reference TRBV9 and TRBJ1-4): DSGVTQTPKHLITATGQRVTLRCSPRSGDLSVYWYQQSLDQGLQFLIQYYNGEERAKGNILERFSAQQFPDLHSELNLSSLELGDSALYFCASSVGDLNEKLFFGSGTQLSVL.

This clonotype occurred many times. The chain carries TRBV28 and TRBJ1-5, with a weak D call TRBD1 (5 bases). Germline CDR1 and CDR2: MDHEN and SYDVKM. The V end lost 3 bases, the J end lost 9 bases, and 18 bases lay between the germline ends. This CDR3 is 15 amino acids long. The CDR3 here is CASSLVLRGLRPQHF. CDR3 sequence (DNA): TGTGCCAGCAGTTTGGTTCTCCGGGGCCTGAGGCCCCAGCATTTT.

This clonotype has at least ten counts. The chain combines TRBV6-5 with TRBJ1-1, with D uncertain. There are 13 residues in the CDR3. The V end lost 2 bases, the J end lost 1 base, and 5 bases lay between the germline ends. Germline CDR1 is MNHEY and CDR2 is SVGAGI. CDR3 in amino acids: CASSYERNTEAFF. The DNA for the CDR3 is TGTGCCAGCAGTTACGAACGGAACACTGAAGCTTTCTTT.

The J gene is TRBJ2-4, the V gene TRBV4-3; 7 bases are a match to TRBD2. Trimming took 0 bases from V and 5 from J; bases not matched to a gene: 7. Germline V gene data show CDR1 as LGHNA and CDR2 as YSLEER. The CDR3 sequence is 16 residues long. CDR3 sequence: CASSQDGGSVENIQYF. CDR3 in DNA: TGCGCCAGCAGCCAAGACGGCGGGAGCGTCGAAAACATTCAGTACTTC.

This clonotype was detected ten times or more. This rearrangement joins TRBV15 to TRBJ2-1, with 14 bases aligning to TRBD2. Unmatched junction bases numbered 7, after V lost 3 bases and J lost 9 bases. The CDR3 length is 16 residues. Per germline, CDR1 LNHNV and CDR2 YYDKDF (reference sequence). The CDR3 protein is CATSSEAGLAGVEQFF. The CDR3, as DNA: TGTGCCACCAGCAGCGAGGCGGGACTAGCGGGAGTTGAGCAGTTCTTC.

This clonotype was picked up many times. The CDR3 DNA sequence: TGTGCCAGCAGCTTAGAGGGACTAGCGGAGAATGAGCAGTTCTTC. It encodes CASSLEGLAENEQFF. The chain joins TRBV11-2 to TRBJ2-1, with 11 positions matching TRBD2. The CDR3 is made up of 15 amino acids. The J segment lost 7 bases and the V segment lost 0 bases, leaving 2 bases of the junction unmatched. Germline V gene sequence: CDR1 SGHAT, CDR2 FQNNGV. The full variable domain, with the rest looked up from reference TRBV11-2 and TRBJ2-1, is EAGVAQSPRYKIIEKRQSVAFWCNPISGHATLYWYQQILGQGPKLLIQFQNNGVVDDSQLPKDRFSAERLKGVDSTLKIQPAKLEDSAVYLCASSLEGLAENEQFFGPGTRLTVL.

This clonotype was counted ten times or more. The gene calls are TRBV5-5 and TRBJ2-7; tentative D call: TRBD2 (6 bases). Per the germline V gene, CDR1 is SGHKS and CDR2 is YYEKEE (reference sequence). V gave up 3 bases and J gave up 3 bases, with 19 bases separating them. The CDR3 contains 16 residues. The CDR3 sequence is CASSWKRKHGGYEQYF. CDR3 DNA sequence: TGTGCCAGCAGCTGGAAAAGAAAACACGGGGGCTACGAGCAGTACTTC. The full variable domain, with the rest looked up from reference TRBV5-5 and TRBJ2-7, is DAGVTQSPTHLIKTRGQQVTLRCSPISGHKSVSWYQQVLGQGPQFIFQYYEKEERGRGNFPDRFSARQFPNYSSELNVNALLLGDSALYLCASSWKRKHGGYEQYFGPGTRLTVT.

This clonotype was counted a few times. CDR3 loop: CAISGGTSGTTDTQYF. As DNA, the CDR3 is TGTGCCATCAGTGGGGGGACTAGCGGGACCACAGATACGCAGTATTTT. This chain connects TRBV10-3 to TRBJ2-3; TRBD2 matches at 13 bases. The CDR3 has 16 residues. The V gene's germline CDR1 is ENHRY and CDR2 SYGVKD. With V trimmed by 4 bases and J by 2 bases, 3 bases remained unmatched.

The chain carries TRBV9 and TRBJ2-2; 7 bases are shared with TRBD2. Trimming removed 2 bases from V and 6 bases from J; junction bases left unmatched: 4. Germline V gene lookup returns CDR1 SGDLS and CDR2 YYNGEE. This CDR3 comprises 14 residues. The CDR3: CASSVLGGAGELFF. The CDR3 nucleotides read TGTGCCAGCAGCGTTTTGGGAGGGGCCGGGGAGCTGTTTTTT.